The rows below give T cell receptor beta chains drawn from one sample of a study of CD8 T cells in ankylosing spondylitis. TCRdb re-derived calls from the 5' RACE reads in MiXCR, one entry per CDR3 protein. In the table there are 190,000 or so distinct CDR3 sequences, roughly 13% of which are singletons. Sequencing used blood, either unsorted or a sorted T cell fraction (not recorded which). These receptors all stem from a male donor with ankylosing spondylitis or in good health (not recorded which). The CDR3 runs from the conserved cysteine through the conserved F or W. Fields, in order: J gene, D gene, V gene, clone size, CDR3 protein, CDR3 DNA. A D gene is named only where the DNA matches it firmly. Some rows have no size entry. The others give once, few or many, or a class for an expanded clone.

j_gene: TRBJ1-6
d_gene: -
v_gene: TRBV2
abundance: few
CDR3aa: CASSEGDYNSPLHF
CDR3nt: TGTGCCAGCAGTGAAGGGGACTATAATTCACCCCTCCACTTT

j_gene: TRBJ2-7
d_gene: TRBD2
v_gene: TRBV4-1
abundance: few
CDR3aa: CASSQQGLAGYEQYF
CDR3nt: TGCGCCAGCAGCCAACAAGGACTAGCGGGCTACGAGCAGTACTTC

j_gene: TRBJ2-3
d_gene: -
v_gene: TRBV4-2
abundance: -
CDR3aa: CASSQENPGADTQYF
CDR3nt: TGTGCCAGCAGCCAAGAAAACCCAGGTGCAGATACGCAGTATTTT

j_gene: TRBJ1-2
d_gene: TRBD1
v_gene: TRBV5-1
abundance: few
CDR3aa: CASSLPTTGSYGYTF
CDR3nt: TGCGCCAGCAGCCTACCGACGACAGGGAGTTATGGCTACACCTTC

j_gene: TRBJ1-1
d_gene: -
v_gene: TRBV20-1
abundance: -
CDR3aa: CSAEPDQNTEAFF
CDR3nt: TGCAGTGCCGAGCCAGATCAGAACACTGAAGCTTTCTTT

j_gene: TRBJ2-3
d_gene: TRBD1
v_gene: TRBV12-3/TRBV12-4
abundance: many
CDR3aa: CASSPGDSSTDTQYF
CDR3nt: TGTGCCAGCAGTCCAGGGGACAGTAGCACAGATACGCAGTATTTT

j_gene: TRBJ1-6
d_gene: TRBD1
v_gene: TRBV7-9
abundance: -
CDR3aa: CASSSPGQGLGSPLHF
CDR3nt: TGTGCCAGCAGCTCTCCGGGACAGGGGTTGGGTTCACCCCTCCACTTT

j_gene: TRBJ2-1
d_gene: TRBD1
v_gene: TRBV2
abundance: -
CDR3aa: CACSGTGAALSYNEQFF
CDR3nt: TGTGCCTGCTCCGGGACAGGGGCCGCTCTCTCCTACAATGAGCAGTTCTTC

j_gene: TRBJ1-6
d_gene: TRBD1
v_gene: TRBV27
abundance: few
CDR3aa: CASAYAGTGIFGEAPLHF
CDR3nt: TGTGCCAGCGCCTACGCCGGGACAGGGATCTTCGGGGAGGCACCCCTCCACTTT

j_gene: TRBJ1-2
d_gene: TRBD1
v_gene: TRBV12-3/TRBV12-4
abundance: -
CDR3aa: CASKHAGTGGEYYGYTF
CDR3nt: TGTGCCAGCAAACATGCTGGGACAGGGGGGGAGTACTATGGCTACACCTTC

j_gene: TRBJ2-5
d_gene: TRBD2
v_gene: TRBV11-2
abundance: -
CDR3aa: CASSEEAGLWETQYF
CDR3nt: TGTGCCAGCAGCGAAGAAGCGGGGCTCTGGGAGACCCAGTACTTC

j_gene: TRBJ2-2
d_gene: -
v_gene: TRBV27
abundance: -
CDR3aa: CASSFGANTGELLF
CDR3nt: TGTGCCAGCAGTTTTGGAGCAAACACCGGGGAGCTGCTTTTT

j_gene: TRBJ2-4
d_gene: -
v_gene: TRBV20-1
abundance: few
CDR3aa: CSARSAGENIQYF
CDR3nt: TGCAGTGCTAGATCCGCCGGGGAAAACATTCAGTACTTC

j_gene: TRBJ2-3
d_gene: TRBD2
v_gene: TRBV10-3
abundance: few
CDR3aa: CAISEGGGGEDTQYF
CDR3nt: TGTGCCATCAGTGAGGGCGGCGGGGGAGAAGATACGCAGTATTTT

j_gene: TRBJ2-1
d_gene: TRBD1
v_gene: TRBV5-1
abundance: few
CDR3aa: CASSPGTGIDEQFF
CDR3nt: TGCGCCAGCAGCCCGGGGACAGGGATCGATGAGCAGTTCTTC

j_gene: TRBJ2-7
d_gene: TRBD2
v_gene: TRBV12-3/TRBV12-4
abundance: many
CDR3aa: CASSLRTSGGRYEQYF
CDR3nt: TGTGCCAGCAGTCTCAGGACTAGCGGAGGCCGATACGAGCAGTACTTC

j_gene: TRBJ1-5
d_gene: -
v_gene: TRBV7-2
abundance: -
CDR3aa: CASSYGVNQPQHF
CDR3nt: TGTGCCAGCAGCTACGGAGTTAATCAGCCCCAGCATTTT

j_gene: TRBJ2-3
d_gene: -
v_gene: TRBV6-1
abundance: few
CDR3aa: CASSEARGAEGTQYF
CDR3nt: TGTGCCAGCAGTGAAGCCCGAGGGGCTGAGGGTACGCAGTATTTT

j_gene: TRBJ2-1
d_gene: TRBD1
v_gene: TRBV6-5
abundance: few
CDR3aa: CASGQGLDEQFF
CDR3nt: TGTGCCAGCGGACAGGGGTTGGATGAGCAGTTCTTC

j_gene: TRBJ1-1
d_gene: -
v_gene: TRBV25-1
abundance: few
CDR3aa: CASSELGSGVSTEAFF
CDR3nt: TGTGCCAGCAGTGAATTGGGGAGTGGGGTGAGCACTGAAGCTTTCTTT

j_gene: TRBJ2-1
d_gene: TRBD2
v_gene: TRBV28
abundance: -
CDR3aa: CASSLPPSGGYNEQFF
CDR3nt: TGTGCCAGCAGTTTACCCCCCAGCGGGGGGTACAATGAGCAGTTCTTC

j_gene: TRBJ2-3
d_gene: TRBD2
v_gene: TRBV27
abundance: -
CDR3aa: CASRRSGGADTQYF
CDR3nt: TGTGCCAGCAGGAGGAGCGGGGGAGCAGATACGCAGTATTTT

j_gene: TRBJ2-3
d_gene: -
v_gene: TRBV5-1
abundance: -
CDR3aa: CASQIAAYTDTQYF
CDR3nt: TGCGCCAGCCAAATAGCGGCCTACACAGATACGCAGTATTTT

j_gene: TRBJ1-2
d_gene: -
v_gene: TRBV5-6
abundance: -
CDR3aa: CASSQGDGAYGYTF
CDR3nt: TGTGCCAGCAGCCAAGGGGACGGGGCCTATGGCTACACCTTC

j_gene: TRBJ2-1
d_gene: -
v_gene: TRBV29-1
abundance: -
CDR3aa: CSEQTTGKQGNEQFF
CDR3nt: TGCAGCGAACAAACGACGGGGAAACAGGGCAATGAGCAGTTCTTC

j_gene: TRBJ2-1
d_gene: TRBD2
v_gene: TRBV20-1
abundance: -
CDR3aa: CSARDRASGPYNEQFF
CDR3nt: TGCAGTGCTAGAGATAGGGCTAGCGGACCCTACAATGAGCAGTTCTTC

j_gene: TRBJ1-1
d_gene: -
v_gene: TRBV6-5
abundance: -
CDR3aa: CASSYSYMNTEAFF
CDR3nt: TGTGCCAGCAGTTACAGTTATATGAACACTGAAGCTTTCTTT

j_gene: TRBJ2-7
d_gene: -
v_gene: TRBV3-1
abundance: -
CDR3aa: CASSQDRGKAGGVGNEQYF
CDR3nt: TGTGCCAGCAGCCAAGATCGGGGTAAAGCGGGCGGCGTCGGGAACGAGCAGTACTTC

j_gene: TRBJ2-3
d_gene: -
v_gene: TRBV12-3/TRBV12-4
abundance: -
CDR3aa: CASSFGGPLMVDTQYF
CDR3nt: TGTGCCAGCAGTTTCGGGGGCCCCCTGATGGTAGATACGCAGTATTTT

j_gene: TRBJ2-3
d_gene: TRBD1
v_gene: TRBV5-1
abundance: many
CDR3aa: CASSLGQGEDTQYF
CDR3nt: TGCGCCAGCAGCTTGGGACAGGGGGAGGATACGCAGTATTTT

j_gene: TRBJ1-4
d_gene: -
v_gene: TRBV7-8
abundance: -
CDR3aa: CASSSQGLRGEKLFF
CDR3nt: TGTGCCAGCAGCTCTCAGGGGCTTAGAGGGGAAAAACTGTTTTTT

j_gene: TRBJ2-7
d_gene: -
v_gene: TRBV4-1
abundance: many
CDR3aa: CASSQEVSLHEQYF
CDR3nt: TGCGCCAGCAGCCAAGAGGTCTCGCTCCACGAGCAGTACTTC

j_gene: TRBJ2-3
d_gene: TRBD2
v_gene: TRBV2
abundance: -
CDR3aa: CASRRGDVDTQYF
CDR3nt: TGTGCCAGCAGGCGGGGGGATGTAGATACGCAGTATTTT

j_gene: TRBJ2-3
d_gene: -
v_gene: TRBV4-1
abundance: few
CDR3aa: CASSQERFTDTQYF
CDR3nt: TGCGCCAGCAGCCAAGAGCGGTTCACAGATACGCAGTATTTT

j_gene: TRBJ2-2
d_gene: TRBD2
v_gene: TRBV5-1
abundance: -
CDR3aa: CASSLEVVSGSTGELFF
CDR3nt: TGCGCCAGCAGCTTGGAAGTCGTAAGCGGGAGTACCGGGGAGCTGTTTTTT

j_gene: TRBJ2-7
d_gene: -
v_gene: TRBV3-1
abundance: few
CDR3aa: CASSQVSDSNSIYEQYF
CDR3nt: TGTGCCAGCAGCCAGGTTTCGGACTCGAACTCAATCTACGAGCAGTACTTC

j_gene: TRBJ1-2
d_gene: -
v_gene: TRBV12-3/TRBV12-4
abundance: many
CDR3aa: CASSTYRDGYTF
CDR3nt: TGTGCCAGCAGTACTTACAGGGATGGCTACACCTTC

j_gene: TRBJ2-3
d_gene: -
v_gene: TRBV20-1
abundance: -
CDR3aa: CSARDAHASTDTQYF
CDR3nt: TGCAGTGCTAGAGACGCTCACGCTAGCACAGATACGCAGTATTTT

j_gene: TRBJ2-2
d_gene: TRBD2
v_gene: TRBV5-1
abundance: many
CDR3aa: CASSLGTSDGGELFF
CDR3nt: TGCGCCAGCAGCTTGGGGACTAGCGATGGCGGGGAGCTGTTTTTT

j_gene: TRBJ2-7
d_gene: -
v_gene: TRBV11-2
abundance: -
CDR3aa: CASSLLQPYEQYF
CDR3nt: TGTGCCAGCAGCCTCCTACAGCCCTACGAGCAGTACTTC

j_gene: TRBJ2-1
d_gene: -
v_gene: TRBV5-1
abundance: many
CDR3aa: CASSLAYDLDFDEQFF
CDR3nt: TGCGCCAGCAGCTTGGCCTACGACCTCGACTTCGATGAGCAGTTCTTC

j_gene: TRBJ1-1
d_gene: -
v_gene: TRBV5-1
abundance: many
CDR3aa: CASSLEGINTEAFF
CDR3nt: TGCGCCAGCAGCTTAGAAGGGATAAACACTGAAGCTTTCTTT

j_gene: TRBJ2-5
d_gene: -
v_gene: TRBV30
abundance: few
CDR3aa: CAWSVRWGRGETQYF
CDR3nt: TGTGCCTGGAGTGTACGTTGGGGTAGGGGAGAGACCCAGTACTTC

j_gene: TRBJ2-3
d_gene: -
v_gene: TRBV19
abundance: -
CDR3aa: CASSIGGIDTQYF
CDR3nt: TGTGCCAGTAGTATTGGAGGGATAGATACGCAGTATTTT

j_gene: TRBJ2-3
d_gene: TRBD2
v_gene: TRBV12-3/TRBV12-4
abundance: many
CDR3aa: CASSASGATDTQYF
CDR3nt: TGTGCCAGCAGTGCGAGCGGGGCCACAGATACGCAGTATTTT

j_gene: TRBJ1-3
d_gene: -
v_gene: TRBV20-1
abundance: few
CDR3aa: CSARDPLERGISGNTIYF
CDR3nt: TGCAGTGCTAGAGATCCACTCGAACGGGGTATCTCTGGAAACACCATATATTTT

j_gene: TRBJ2-5
d_gene: TRBD2
v_gene: TRBV3-1
abundance: few
CDR3aa: CASRRAGEEQETQYF
CDR3nt: TGTGCCAGCAGACGAGCGGGAGAAGAGCAGGAGACCCAGTACTTC

j_gene: TRBJ2-6
d_gene: -
v_gene: TRBV18
abundance: few
CDR3aa: CASSHWGNFSGANVLTF
CDR3nt: TGTGCCAGCTCACACTGGGGGAACTTTTCTGGGGCCAACGTCCTGACTTTC